This T cell receptor (beta chain) was sequenced in a study of blood T cell repertoires in COVID-19. The assay was immunoSEQ multiplex PCR, and TCRdb's table has in-frame clones only and misses some. The sample includes about 210,000 clones, more than 75% of them seen just once. In this sample, this clone turned up once. This CDR3 is built from 11 residues. Germline V lookup: CDR1 SQVTM, CDR2 ANQGSEA. V dropped 4 bases and J dropped 3 bases, with 7 bases sitting between them. This TCR came from a woman between 65 and 79 years old with COVID-19, enrolled during active disease. Sequencing was performed on peripheral blood. The chain couples TRBV29-1 to TRBJ2-7; D unresolved. CDR3 residues: CSVVSGYEQYF. CDR3 bases: TGCAGCGTTGTATCGGGCTACGAGCAGTACTTC.